These 6 T cell receptor beta chains were all obtained from the same sample, sequenced in a study of sequential checkpoint blockade in melanoma. Profiled with immunoSEQ multiplex PCR; TCRdb holds only in-frame clones, not every one. The data show over 9,000 clones, roughly 75% seen once. Treatment meaning: randomized to nivolumab then ipilimumab (arm A) or the reverse (arm B). This specimen consisted of CD8+ T cells sorted from blood (inferred from file names), obtained from a patient given nivolumab and ipilimumab in sequence. The receptor set was obtained from a human donor with melanoma.

Written as DNA, the CDR3 is TGTGCCAGCAGCTTACGGGCCGGGGGGGGAACAGATACGCAGTATTTT. Translation gives CASSLRAGGGTDTQYF. The gene calls are TRBV7-6 and TRBJ2-3; the match to TRBD2 covers 8 bases. V was clipped by 2 bases and J by 3 bases; unmatched bases: 7. The CDR3 spans 16 residues. Per germline, CDR1 SGHVS and CDR2 FNYEAQ.

This clone was found once. This rearrangement joins TRBV5-4 to TRBJ2-7; no clear D. The V and J ends lost 4 bases and 6 bases respectively, with 14 bases between them. The CDR3 has 13 residues. The germline V gene has CDR1 SGHNT and CDR2 YYREEE (reference sequence). The CDR3: CASSGEPGSEQYF. The DNA for the CDR3 is TGTGCCAGCAGCGGCGAACCAGGTTCCGAGCAGTACTTC.

The chain joins TRBV6-1 to TRBJ1-5; D call uncertain. With 0 bases removed from V and 0 bases from J, the gap between germline ends came to 9 bases. The germline CDR1 and CDR2 sequences are MNHNS and SASEGT. There are 16 residues in the CDR3. CDR3 region: CASSEAPGISNQPQHF. The CDR3 coding sequence is TGTGCCAGCAGTGAAGCCCCGGGTATTAGCAATCAGCCCCAGCATTTT.

The chain uses TRBV6-6 and TRBJ1-4, with D possibly matching TRBD1 (5 bases). V was cut by 2 bases and J by 8 bases, with 12 bases left in between. CDR1 and CDR2 from the germline V gene are MNHNY and SVGAGI (reference sequence). The CDR3 loop spans 14 amino acids. CDR3 residues: CASSYREGTEKLFF. The CDR3 DNA sequence: TGTGCCAGCAGTTACAGGGAGGGGACCGAAAAACTGTTTTTT.

In its sample, this clone was seen a few times. The chain recombines TRBV10-3 with TRBJ2-6, with 10 bases fitting TRBD1. The CDR3 extends over 17 amino acids. Looked up from germline, CDR1 is ENHRY and CDR2 is SYGVKD. V lost 7 bases to trimming and J lost 0 bases; unmatched junction nucleotides: 6. For the CDR3, the DNA is TGTGCCATCAACAGACAGGGGGCTTACTCTGGGGCCAACGTCCTGACTTTC. The encoded protein is CAINRQGAYSGANVLTF.

The chain combines TRBV11-2 with TRBJ2-7; no clear D. The CDR3 is 16 amino acids. V gave up 5 bases and J gave up 0 bases, with 17 bases separating them. CDR1 and CDR2 from the germline V gene are SGHAT and FQNNGV. The CDR3 sequence: CASSPNRNVLSYEQYF. The CDR3 coding sequence is TGTGCCAGCAGCCCTAACCGAAACGTACTCTCCTACGAGCAGTACTTC.